The rows below give T cell receptor beta chains drawn from one sample of a study of breast tumors, draining lymph nodes, adjacent tissues. From the multiplex PCR reads, TCRdb called clonotypes with MiXCR, one entry per CDR3 protein. The table includes around 230,000 distinct CDR3 sequences, about 30% detected once. Sequenced material: axillary lymph node tissue. Source of these receptors: a female donor with breast cancer. Some clones in this sample may be carry-over from other donors' samples. Each CDR3 is given with its conserved first and last residue. The order of the fields is V gene, clone size, CDR3 length, J gene, D gene, CDR3 DNA, CDR3 protein. The D gene is left open where the match is weak. Only part of the rows carry a size: once, few, many, or a class if the clone is expanded.

TRBV12-3/TRBV12-4	.	12	TRBJ1-1	.	TGTGCCAGCAGTCATGGGGCAGGTGAAGCTTTCTTT	CASSHGAGEAFF
TRBV7-3	many	13	TRBJ2-5	TRBD2	TGTGCCAGCAGCCGCGGGGGTGTGGAGACCCAGTACTTC	CASSRGGVETQYF
TRBV19	.	21	TRBJ1-5	.	.	CASSIPGEAFFGQGINQPQHF
TRBV2	.	15	TRBJ2-2	.	TGTGCCAGCAGTGCCCAGGGGGGGCCCACCGGGGAGCTGTTTTTT	CASSAQGGPTGELFF
TRBV11-2	many	17	TRBJ2-6	TRBD2	TGTGCCAGCAGCCGACTAGCGGGAGGAACTGGGGCCAACGTCCTGACTTTC	CASSRLAGGTGANVLTF
TRBV20-1	.	14	TRBJ1-5	.	TGCAGTGTTGGAGAGGGAGGCCGAGATCCGCCCCAGCATTTT	CSVGEGGRDPPQHF
TRBV13	.	15	TRBJ2-1	.	TGTGCCAGCGGAAGACCGGGAGAAGAGAACAATGAGCAGTTCTTC	CASGRPGEENNEQFF
TRBV28	once	14	TRBJ2-3	TRBD2	TGTGCCAGCTATGACGGGAGGGCAGCAGATACGCAGTATTTT	CASYDGRAADTQYF
TRBV18	many	15	TRBJ2-1	TRBD2	TGTGCCAGCTCAGACGGGACTAGCGGGGGGACGGAGCAGTTCTTC	CASSDGTSGGTEQFF
TRBV28	few	16	TRBJ1-5	TRBD1	TGTGCCAGCAGCTCCCCTAAGGGGGCAAACAATCAGCCCCAGCATTTT	CASSSPKGANNQPQHF
TRBV6-1	.	17	TRBJ2-1	TRBD1	TGTGCCAGCAGCGTCCGGACAGGGGGCCGCGGCGACAATGAGCAGTTCTTC	CASSVRTGGRGDNEQFF
TRBV29-1	many	12	TRBJ2-3	.	TGCAGCGTTGAAGAAGGCACAGATACGCAGTATTTT	CSVEEGTDTQYF
TRBV20-1	many	15	TRBJ2-3	TRBD2	TGCAGTGCTAGGTCTCTAGCGGGAAGGGCAGATACGCAGTATTTT	CSARSLAGRADTQYF
TRBV6-4	few	16	TRBJ2-3	TRBD2	TGTGCCAGCAGTCACTCTGGCGGGAGGGCGACAGATACGCAGTATTTT	CASSHSGGRATDTQYF
TRBV6-5	many	13	TRBJ1-4	.	TGTGCCAGCAGAGGGCCGGTTGGTGAAAAACTGTTTTTT	CASRGPVGEKLFF
TRBV2	many	11	TRBJ2-7	.	TGTGCCAGCAGTGGGAAATACGAGCAGTACTTC	CASSGKYEQYF
TRBV2	.	12	TRBJ1-3	.	TGTGCCAGCAGTGTGGGGGGGAACACCATATATTTT	CASSVGGNTIYF
TRBV5-4	.	15	TRBJ1-1	.	TGTGCCAGCAGCCCTTACGACCGTACTAACACCGAAGCTTTCTTT	CASSPYDRTNTEAFF
TRBV10-1	few	14	TRBJ2-1	TRBD1	TGCGCCAGCGGAGTCGGGACAGCGTACAATGAGCAGTTCTTC	CASGVGTAYNEQFF
TRBV9	many	16	TRBJ2-1	.	TGTGCCAGCAGCGTAGGGAGGGACAGCTCCTACAATGAGCAGTTCTTC	CASSVGRDSSYNEQFF
TRBV7-9	.	14	TRBJ1-6	TRBD1	TGTGCCAGCAGCGGTGGGACAGACAATTCACCCCTCCACTTT	CASSGGTDNSPLHF
TRBV9	many	14	TRBJ2-5	.	TGTGCCAGCAGCGGGGGACACCCCCAAGAGACCCAGTCCTTC	CASSGGHPQETQSF
TRBV4-1	many	16	TRBJ2-3	.	TGCGCCAGCAGCCAAGATCGAACGGGAGCCACAGATACGCAGTATTTT	CASSQDRTGATDTQYF
TRBV6-5	many	15	TRBJ2-2	TRBD1	TGTGCCAGCAGAAGGGACAGGGGAGGCACCGGGGAGCTGTTTTTT	CASRRDRGGTGELFF
TRBV4-3	many	15	TRBJ1-5	.	TGCGCCAGCAGCCATTCGACAGGCAGCAATCAGCCCCAGCATTTT	CASSHSTGSNQPQHF
TRBV7-6	many	17	TRBJ1-5	.	TGTGCCAGCAGTCTGAAAGCTTCAGGGACAACTAATCAGCCCCAGCATTTT	CASSLKASGTTNQPQHF
TRBV6-2/TRBV6-3	many	14	TRBJ2-1	.	TGTGCCAGCAAAGAGGCGGTTACCTACAATGAGCAGTTCTTC	CASKEAVTYNEQFF
TRBV20-1	many	17	TRBJ2-3	TRBD2	TGCAGTGCTAGAGTTAGCGGGAGGGCGGCCTCGGGAGATACGCAGTATTTT	CSARVSGRAASGDTQYF
TRBV20-1	once	15	TRBJ2-7	TRBD1	TGTAGTGCTAGAGATCCTGGACAGGGATCGGGGGAGCAGTACTTC	CSARDPGQGSGEQYF
TRBV7-3	many	14	TRBJ2-7	.	TGTGCCAGCGGTAAAACGGGCCCTACTGACGAGCAGTACTTC	CASGKTGPTDEQYF
TRBV6-6	many	15	TRBJ2-1	.	TGTGCCAGCAGTTCGCTTGGAGTTTCCTACAATGAGCAGTTCTTC	CASSSLGVSYNEQFF
TRBV30	many	14	TRBJ2-1	TRBD2	TGTGCCTGGAGTAAAAGCGGGAGGGGGTATGAGCAGTTCTTC	CAWSKSGRGYEQFF
TRBV28	few	17	TRBJ2-3	TRBD2	TGTGCCAGCAGTTCCCCGGCTAGCGGGTCTAGCACAGATACGCAGTATTTT	CASSSPASGSSTDTQYF
TRBV5-4	.	14	TRBJ2-7	TRBD2	TGTGCCGGCGGGAGTAGGAGTGCCTCCTACGAGCAGTACTTC	CAGGSRSASYEQYF
TRBV27	many	13	TRBJ1-3	.	TGTGCCAGCAGTTCAGGAGCTGGAAACACCATATATTTT	CASSSGAGNTIYF
TRBV19	.	15	TRBJ1-4	.	TGTGCCAGCCGATCGAACAGGGAACCTAATGAAAAACTGCTTTTT	CASRSNREPNEKLLF
TRBV20-1	.	14	TRBJ2-7	TRBD1	TGCAGTGATAGGGGCGGCAGGGGGCGTGACGAGCAGTACTTC	CSDRGGRGRDEQYF
TRBV28	.	14	TRBJ2-1	TRBD2	TGTGCCAGCAGTTTACTAGCGGGAATCAATGAGCAGTTCTTC	CASSLLAGINEQFF
TRBV7-2	many	15	TRBJ2-2	TRBD1	TGTGCCAGCAGCCGGGACAGTTCGAGCACCGGGGAGCTGTTTTTT	CASSRDSSSTGELFF
TRBV25-1	many	10	TRBJ1-4	.	TGTGCCAGCAGTGGAGAAAAACTGTTTTTT	CASSGEKLFF
TRBV27	many	10	TRBJ2-5	.	TGTGCCAGCAGGAGAGGGACCCAGTACTTC	CASRRGTQYF
TRBV20-1	many	15	TRBJ2-1	TRBD2	TGCAGTGCTAGAGCTAGACTAGCGGGAGGCGGTGAGCAGTTCTTC	CSARARLAGGGEQFF
TRBV2	.	13	TRBJ1-6	.	TGTGCCAGCAGCCGGGCGGGATACTCACCCCTCCACTTT	CASSRAGYSPLHF
TRBV11-3	many	15	TRBJ2-5	TRBD1	TGTGCCAGCAGCTTGGGACAGGGGGCGGGGGAGACCCAGTACTTC	CASSLGQGAGETQYF
TRBV7-9	.	15	TRBJ1-5	.	TGTGCCAGCAGCTTTGGGATGGGGTCCTCTCAGCCCCAGCATTTT	CASSFGMGSSQPQHF
TRBV15	many	14	TRBJ2-2	.	TGTGCCACCAGCAGTGGGGTTAGGGGTGGGAGATTGTTTTTT	CATSSGVRGGRLFF
TRBV30	few	13	TRBJ1-5	TRBD1	TGTGCCTGGAGTTTTGACAGGGATCAGCCCCAGCATTTT	CAWSFDRDQPQHF
TRBV2	.	13	TRBJ1-2	.	TGTGCCAGCAGCTTCTCGGGGGACTATGGCTACATCTTC	CASSFSGDYGYIF
TRBV27	.	15	TRBJ2-1	TRBD1	TGTGCCAGCAGTTTATACAGGGGAATATACAATGAGCAGTTCTTC	CASSLYRGIYNEQFF
TRBV30	many	14	TRBJ1-6	TRBD1	TGTGCCTGGAGTGGGACAGGGAATAATTCACCCCTCCACTTT	CAWSGTGNNSPLHF
TRBV2	many	13	TRBJ2-1	.	TGTGCCAGGCCGGGCCTAACTCACAATGAGCAGTTCTTC	CARPGLTHNEQFF
TRBV28	.	10	TRBJ2-1	.	TGTGCCAGCAGTGGGACTGAGCAGTTCTTC	CASSGTEQFF
TRBV7-3	many	14	TRBJ2-5	TRBD1	TGTGCCAGCAGCAAAACCGGGACAGAAGAGACCCAGTACTTC	CASSKTGTEETQYF
TRBV27	.	13	TRBJ2-1	.	TGTGCCAGCAGTTTTCTCGCCGGACGGCCCCCCGACTTC	CASSFLAGRPPDF
TRBV5-6	.	15	TRBJ2-5	.	TGTGCCAGCAGCTTCCCCCCCTGGGAGGCAAGGACCCAGTACTTC	CASSFPPWEARTQYF
TRBV19	.	12	TRBJ1-1	.	TGTGCCAGCACTACCTTGGAGGGGGAAGCTTTCTTT	CASTTLEGEAFF
TRBV5-6	.	15	TRBJ1-4	.	TGTGCCAGCAGCCCGACGAGGGCGGCTAGTGAAAAACTGTTTTTT	CASSPTRAASEKLFF
TRBV5-1	many	15	TRBJ1-1	TRBD1	TGCGCCAGCAGGAATGACAGGGAATTGAACACTGAAGCTTTCTTT	CASRNDRELNTEAFF
TRBV18	.	16	TRBJ2-5	TRBD2	TGTGCCAGCTCACCACCGACTAGCGGAATCCAAGAGACCCAGTACTTC	CASSPPTSGIQETQYF